A single sample gave rise to the 12 T cell receptor beta chains below, sequenced in a study of blood T cell repertoires in COVID-19. Profiling relied on immunoSEQ multiplex PCR, and the TCRdb table lists in-frame clones only, not all of them. The sample holds 380,000 or so clones, more than 75% seen once. Sequenced material: PBMCs or T cells enriched from blood (not recorded which). These receptors were collected from a man aged 25 to 45 who had recovered from COVID-19.

This clone was seen a few times. The chain employs TRBV4-1 and TRBJ1-2, with unresolved D. V lost 1 base and J 7 bases, leaving 19 bases between the germline ends. In germline, CDR1 is MGHRA, CDR2 YSYEKL. The CDR3 runs 16 residues. CDR3 in amino acids: CASSQGARGRLGGYTF. In DNA form, the CDR3 reads TGCGCCAGCAGCCAAGGGGCGAGAGGGAGACTGGGTGGCTACACCTTC.

The genes are TRBV5-1 and TRBJ1-1; D remains unclear. V was pared by 2 bases and J by 2 bases, with 13 bases between. Germline assignment: CDR1 SGHRS and CDR2 YFSETQ. CDR3 length: 15 amino acids. Here the CDR3 reads CASSFTSGVNTEAFF. In nucleotides, the CDR3 is TGCGCCAGCAGCTTCACTAGCGGCGTCAACACTGAAGCTTTCTTT.

The V call is TRBV7-8, the J call TRBJ1-6, with D possibly being TRBD1 (6 bases). The CDR3 sequence is 15 residues long. Between the trimmed V and J ends, which lost 5 bases and 7 bases, there was a span of 15 bases. Germline V lookup: CDR1 SGHVS, CDR2 FQNEAQ. Here the CDR3 reads CASSLLDRRNSPLHF. CDR3 coding DNA: TGTGCCAGCAGCCTCCTTGACAGGCGAAATTCACCCCTCCACTTT.

The rearrangement links TRBV7-3 to TRBJ1-1, with 9 bases fitting TRBD1. The CDR3 extends over 15 amino acids. V gave up 5 bases and J gave up 1 base; unmatched junction bases: 5. The germline gives CDR1 SGHTA, CDR2 FQGTGA. CDR3 nucleotide sequence: TGTGCCAGCAGCCTCCGGGACAGGGCGAACACTGAAGCTTTCTTT. Amino acids: CASSLRDRANTEAFF. Full variable domain (rest looked up from reference TRBV7-3 and TRBJ1-1): GAGVSQTPSNKVTEKGKYVELRCDPISGHTALYWYRQSLGQGPEFLIYFQGTGAADDSGLPNDRFFAVRPEGSVSTLKIQRTERGDSAVYLCASSLRDRANTEAFFGQGTRLTVV.

CDR3 nucleotides: TGCGCCAGCAGCTTAACGGAGGCCCAGTACTTC. This gives the protein CASSLTEAQYF. V is TRBV5-1 and J is TRBJ2-5, with D possibly being TRBD2 (5 bases). Germline values: CDR1 SGHRS, CDR2 YFSETQ. CDR3 length: 11 residues. The V end was cut by 2 bases, the J end by 9 bases, with 8 bases between.

The J gene is TRBJ1-2, the V gene TRBV7-2; 7 bases line up with TRBD1. CDR3 length: 14 amino acids. After removal of 5 bases from V and 4 bases from J, the junction contained 7 bases not matched to a gene. Per the germline V gene, CDR1 is SGHTA and CDR2 is FQGNSA. The DNA for the CDR3 is TGTGCCAGCAGCCCGACAGGGAGCGGCTATGGCTACACCTTC. It codes for CASSPTGSGYGYTF.

The chain joins TRBV15 to TRBJ2-3; 12 nucleotides line up with TRBD2. The CDR3 length is 18 residues. Per the germline V gene, CDR1 is LNHNV and CDR2 is YYDKDF (reference sequence). The V and J ends lost 0 bases and 4 bases, in that order; junction bases with no gene match: 8. CDR3 sequence (DNA): TGTGCCACCAGCAGAGATCTCGCTAGCGGGGGGGTATCAGATACGCAGTATTTT. It codes for CATSRDLASGGVSDTQYF.

The V and J genes are TRBV29-1 and TRBJ1-2, with D maybe TRBD1 (5 bases). The CDR3 runs 14 residues. CDR1 is SQVTM and CDR2 is ANQGSEA in the germline V gene. V was cut by 5 bases and J by 2 bases, with 15 bases left in between. For the CDR3, the DNA is TGCAGCGTTAAGGCCGGGACTTACAACTATGGCTACACCTTC. This gives the protein CSVKAGTYNYGYTF.

The V gene is TRBV29-1, the J gene TRBJ2-7; D gene ambiguous. V lost 0 bases to trimming and J lost 4 bases, with 7 bases between them. The CDR3 consists of 12 residues. Per the germline V gene, CDR1 is SQVTM and CDR2 is ANQGSEA. The CDR3 sequence is CSVEDLGYEQYF. CDR3 bases: TGCAGCGTTGAAGATCTCGGGTACGAGCAGTACTTC.

V gene TRBV9 combines with J gene TRBJ1-1; a weak D match, TRBD1 (5 bases). V gave up 3 bases and J gave up 3 bases, with 12 bases separating them. This CDR3 contains 14 residues. Germline values: CDR1 SGDLS, CDR2 YYNGEE. The CDR3 DNA sequence: TGTGCCAGCAGCGCCTTACCCAGGGACACTGAAGCTTTCTTT. Residues: CASSALPRDTEAFF.

This clone was seen more than once but under ten times. This chain links TRBV19 with TRBJ1-3; D is unclear. Deletions cut 9 bases from V and 0 bases from J, with 12 bases between. Germline CDR1 LNHDA, CDR2 SQIVND (reference sequence). The CDR3 contains 14 residues. The CDR3 loop is CASDFMHSGNTIYF. The DNA for the CDR3 is TGTGCCAGCGACTTCATGCACTCTGGAAACACCATATATTTT.

The rearrangement links TRBV5-4 to TRBJ1-3; D gene unclear. Germline CDR1 reads SGHNT; CDR2 reads YYREEE (reference sequence). The CDR3 has 13 residues. Trimming removed 3 bases from V and 7 bases from J, with 11 bases in between. The CDR3 loop is CASSSISLNTIYF. CDR3 in DNA: TGTGCCAGCAGCTCTATAAGTCTTAACACCATATATTTT. Using reference TRBV5-4 and TRBJ1-3 for the parts outside the CDR3, the full variable domain is ETGVTQSPTHLIKTRGQQVTLRCSSQSGHNTVSWYQQALGQGPQFIFQYYREEENGRGNFPPRFSGLQFPNYSSELNVNALELDDSALYLCASSSISLNTIYFGEGSWLTVV.